The entry below describes one TCR delta chain. Its antigen remains unknown. The protein TCRdb lists belongs to a much larger clone and differs from this DNA's translation at residue 11, which points to a read error; the protein shown is made from the DNA. TCRdb reran clone calling via CATT on the multiplex PCR reads. Among 45,000 to 60,000 delta-chain clones listed, about 2% were seen once. This record belongs to a study of γδ T cells in repeated Plasmodium falciparum infection. Findings and caveats of the study: Many TCRgamma sequences overlapped between individuals in stable Vgamma9/Vdelta2+ repertoires. Malian donors came from one small rural village, predominantly one ethnic group.

Bulk repertoires came from Vgamma9/Vdelta2+ or Vdelta2-negative gammadelta T cells flow-sorted from PBMC. The CDR3 is 26 amino acids. Germline CDR1 and CDR2: TSWWSYY and QGS. V lost 2 bases and J lost 0; bases outside the gene matches: 32. Sequencing was carried out using gamma-delta T cells from blood. V and J are TRDV1 and TRDJ1, with 11 nucleotides matching TRDD3. TCRdb carries no J gene annotation; the J gene was assigned here by matching the DNA with germline. This TCR was recovered from a pool of human donors (malaria-infected and uninfected, not separated). CDR3 region: CALGETRGKPLLQYLGDTAYTDKLIF. CDR3 coding DNA: TGTGCTCTTGGGGAAACGCGGGGGAAACCCCTCCTACAATACCTGGGGGATACCGCGTACACCGATAAACTCATCTTT.